This T cell receptor (beta chain) emerged from a study of blood T cell repertoires in COVID-19. Study-level information: COVID-19 samples collected from the United States, Italy and Spain covered acute and convalescent phases. T cells, B-cell-depleted T cells, or PBMCs provided the cDNA or gDNA that served as material.

Under the authors' procedure: The assay estimated nucleated cells by amplifying reference gene primers. Clones were read by immunoSEQ multiplex PCR, and TCRdb kept only the in-frame ones, dropping some. That table supplies the V and J calls and clone size; D and trimming were determined from the DNA. In the table there are fewer than 300,000 clones, 84% of which are singletons. Trimming stripped 1 base from V and 4 bases from J, with 8 bases between. The CDR3 length is 14 residues. Germline V CDR1 and CDR2: KGHSY, FQNENV. Sequencing used peripheral blood. The TCR comes from a human donor in a cohort sampled during active COVID-19. This rearrangement joins TRBV16 to TRBJ1-5; maybe TRBD1 (5 bases). CDR3 sequence: CASSQFGGNQPQHF. CDR3 coding DNA: TGTGCCAGCAGCCAATTTGGGGGGAATCAGCCCCAGCATTTT.